These T cell receptor beta chains were read from a single sample in a study of vaccination effects on CD4 cells after COVID-19. Some clones are missing from TCRdb's copy, which holds only in-frame ones; the method was immunoSEQ multiplex PCR. The sample yields 30,000 or so clones, roughly two thirds seen once. Their antigens remain unidentified. This specimen consisted of CD4+ T cells from PBMCs cultured with HCoV-229E spike peptides, obtained after COVID-19 vaccination. The receptor set was obtained from a human donor who received a COVID-19 vaccine. Both conserved end residues are trimmed from each CDR3. The order of the fields is J gene, V gene, CDR3 protein.

>TRBJ2-7|TRBV7-9
ARFRGALVIYEQY
>TRBJ2-2|TRBV5-1
ASSLLGSDTGELF
>TRBJ1-3|TRBV6-5
ASKRNQGNTIY
>TRBJ2-7|TRBV5-1
ASRPEGLLYEQY
>TRBJ2-7|TRBV7-9
ASSLGGRGEY
>TRBJ2-5|TRBV20-1
SASLSGQETQY
>TRBJ2-5|TRBV7-9
ASTKLAGVSETQY
>TRBJ2-3|TRBV7-9
ASSALAGSTDTQY
>TRBJ1-4|TRBV3-1/TRBV3-2
ASSRDGTGVEKLF
>TRBJ1-2|TRBV15
ATSRDRVLSYGYT
>TRBJ1-4|TRBV2
ASSEGGYLNEKLF
>TRBJ2-2|TRBV5-1
ASSPWGTNTGELF
>TRBJ2-2|TRBV5-5
ASSLRSMQGAETGELF
>TRBJ1-6|TRBV9
ASSPQSSYNSPLH
>TRBJ1-5|TRBV3-1/TRBV3-2
ASSLSNQPQH
>TRBJ2-1|TRBV6-1
ASSEMAGGGNYNEQF
>TRBJ2-1|TRBV11-3
ASSLDQGGSGTYNEQF
>TRBJ2-1|TRBV6-5
ASSYSIGRDNEQF
>TRBJ2-3|TRBV27
ASSLWPSGSTDTQY
>TRBJ1-4|TRBV7-9
ASSLAAGADEKLF
>TRBJ2-1|TRBV11-3
ASSLDQGGSASYNEQF
>TRBJ1-6|TRBV5-8
ASSWEYNSPLH
>TRBJ1-5|TRBV2
ASSEAGFLAVSNQPQH
>TRBJ2-7|TRBV9
ASSVMDRSYEQY
>TRBJ1-2|TRBV24-1
ATSNQRGTKGGYGYT
>TRBJ1-4|TRBV7-9
ASSLATGFRNEKLF
>TRBJ1-1|TRBV5-1
ASSYGTDTEAF
>TRBJ2-5|TRBV5-4
ASSYERQETQY
>TRBJ1-5|TRBV19
ASSIGYRGPSNQPQH
>TRBJ2-1|TRBV4-2
ASSQGGASGYHEQF
>TRBJ1-4|TRBV18
ASSLSQGAANEKLF
>TRBJ1-1|TRBV20-1
SARVSPGAF
>TRBJ1-6|TRBV2
ASSMDERAHSPLH
>TRBJ2-2|TRBV5-6
ASSRGAGNTGELF
>TRBJ2-2|TRBV7-7
ASSSGGATGELF
>TRBJ1-4|TRBV5-5
ASSLLGQGAEKLF
>TRBJ1-3|TRBV5-8
ASSLAGLSGNTIY
>TRBJ2-1|TRBV7-9
ASSTAHNEQF